The 12 T cell receptor beta chains below come from one sample, sequenced in a study of CD8+CD57+ T cells in acquired aplastic anemia. Patients chosen for sequencing had shown CD8+CD57+ cell expansion by flow cytometry. CDR3 and TCR beta VDJ profiling relied on genomic DNA as the template. TCRdb passed the reads through MiXCR, listing each CDR3 protein once. Of hundreds of thousands of distinct CDR3 sequences listed, roughly 34% were seen once; the top ten hold nearly 0.85%. The material sequenced was sorted CD4+, CD8+, or CD8+CD57+ T cells (not recorded which) from PBMCs. The receptors here all came from a human donor with aplastic anemia.

This clonotype has a handful of counts. One base away lies a much larger clone, so this may be a sequencing read error. The chain employs TRBV5-1 and TRBJ1-3; D might be TRBD1 (5 bases). The CDR3 covers 14 residues. The V end was cut by 4 bases, the J end by 0 bases, with 8 bases between. Germline lookup yields CDR1 SGHRS and CDR2 YFSETQ. The CDR3 is CASSNQGSGNTIYF. CDR3 DNA: TGCGCCAGCAGCAATCAGGGCTCTGGAAACACCATATATTTT.

The chain employs TRBV13 and TRBJ1-1; D might be TRBD1 (6 bases). This CDR3 contains 19 residues. With 3 bases removed from V and 1 base from J, the gap between germline ends came to 24 bases. CDR1 and CDR2 from the germline V gene are PRHDT and FYEKMQ (reference sequence). The CDR3 DNA reads as TGTGCCAGCAGCTTGGCCCCGCACACATTGGACAGAGGGAACACTGAAGCTTTCTTT. This translates into CASSLAPHTLDRGNTEAFF. Based on the CDR3 plus reference TRBV13 and TRBJ1-1, the full variable domain is AAGVIQSPRHLIKEKRETATLKCYPIPRHDTVYWYQQGPGQDPQFLISFYEKMQSDKGSIPDRFSAQQFSDYHSELNMSSLELGDSALYFCASSLAPHTLDRGNTEAFFGQGTRLTVV.

This clonotype has at least ten counts. This chain uses TRBV19 with TRBJ1-4; D is uncertain. With 2 bases removed from V and 10 bases from J, the gap between germline ends came to 5 bases. Per the germline V gene, CDR1 is LNHDA and CDR2 is SQIVND (reference sequence). This CDR3 contains 11 residues. CDR3 amino acids: CASSISSKLFF. The CDR3 nucleotides are TGTGCCAGTAGTATAAGCTCAAAACTGTTTTTT. Looking up the rest from reference TRBV19 and TRBJ1-4 gives the full variable domain: DGGITQSPKYLFRKEGQNVTLSCEQNLNHDAMYWYRQDPGQGLRLIYYSQIVNDFQKGDIAEGYSVSREKKESFPLTVTSAQKNPTAFYLCASSISSKLFFGSGTQLSVL.

Points on this clonotype: A much larger clone differs from this one at a single base, so this may be a read error. The V and J genes are TRBV7-2 and TRBJ1-3; D perhaps matches TRBD1 (6 bases). The germline V gene encodes CDR1 SGHTA and CDR2 FQGNSA. The CDR3 sequence is 13 residues long. The DNA of the CDR3 is TGTGCCAGCAGCTCAACACAGGGAAGCACCATATATTTT. Translating gives CASSSTQGSTIYF.

Turning to this clonotype: Being one base from a much bigger clone, this may be a read error. V gene TRBV11-1 combines with J gene TRBJ2-7; TRBD1 agrees at 7 bases. The germline gives CDR1 SGHAT, CDR2 FQDESV (reference sequence). The CDR3 extends over 16 amino acids. The CDR3 loop is CACSLARGQNSYEQYF. In DNA, the CDR3 is TGTGCCTGCAGCTTAGCTCGGGGACAGAACTCCTACGAGCAGTACTTC.

The J gene is TRBJ1-2, the V gene TRBV5-8; weak D call: TRBD1 (5 bases). The CDR3 sequence is 15 residues long. V lost 0 bases, J lost 4 bases, and 13 bases lay in between. The germline CDR1 and CDR2 sequences are SGHTS and YDEGEE. CDR3 DNA sequence: TGTGCCAGCAGCTTGGGGGGACGGGGGATCTATGGCTACACCTTC. As protein: CASSLGGRGIYGYTF.

V gene TRBV9 combines with J gene TRBJ2-7, with 9 bases identical to TRBD1. After removal of 2 bases from V and 0 bases from J, the junction contained 3 bases not matched to a gene. The germline CDR1 and CDR2 sequences are SGDLS and YYNGEE. The CDR3 consists of 15 residues. This CDR3 reads CASSVMTGGSYEQYF. The CDR3 DNA reads as TGTGCCAGCAGCGTCATGACAGGGGGCTCCTACGAGCAGTACTTC.

Many counts were recorded for this clonotype. The CDR3 loop reads CASSDDLSQGAVSPLHF. The CDR3 bases are TGTGCCAGCAGTGACGACCTCTCACAGGGGGCAGTTTCACCCCTCCACTTT. V is TRBV25-1 and J is TRBJ1-6, with 9 bases aligning to TRBD1. From germline, CDR1 is MGHDK and CDR2 SYGVNS. The V and J ends lost 3 bases and 9 bases, in that order; junction bases with no gene match: 12. The CDR3 loop spans 17 amino acids.

V usage is TRBV4-3 and J usage is TRBJ2-7, with D perhaps matching TRBD1 (6 bases). The V gene lost 4 bases and the J gene lost 2 bases, with 18 bases spanning the gap. The CDR3 covers 16 residues. The germline CDR1 and CDR2 sequences are LGHNA and YSLEER. CDR3 DNA sequence: TGCGCCAGCAGCCGGGAAAGGGGGACACGAACCTACGAGCAGTACTTC. This sequence encodes CASSRERGTRTYEQYF.

The V gene is TRBV9, the J gene TRBJ2-1, with D tentatively TRBD2 (6 bases). This CDR3 region has 14 residues. Trimming stripped 2 bases from V and 8 bases from J, with 14 bases between. Germline CDR1 and CDR2: SGDLS and YYNGEE. The CDR3 here is CASSVASDSHEQFF. CDR3 bases: TGTGCCAGCAGCGTGGCTAGCGATTCTCATGAGCAGTTCTTC.

In the case of this clonotype: The CDR3 does not end in the conserved phenylalanine or tryptophan, so this is likely a read error. Here the CDR3 reads CATSYDPGWTGYTL. In nucleotides, the CDR3 is TGTGCCACCAGTTACGATCCGGGCTGGACGGGCTACACCCTC. The V gene is TRBV10-3, the J gene TRBJ1-2; D is uncertain. The CDR3 runs 14 residues. From germline, CDR1 is ENHRY and CDR2 SYGVKD.

About this clonotype: A read error is possible here, since a much larger clone lies one base away. The rearrangement uses TRBV20-1 and TRBJ1-6; a possible D gene is TRBD1 (5 bases). The CDR3 runs to 15 residues. Germline V gene lookup returns CDR1 DFQATT and CDR2 SNEGSKA (reference sequence). DNA of the CDR3: TGCAGTGCTAGACCAAATCCAGGGACCAATTCACCCTTCCACTTT. Protein sequence: CSARPNPGTNSPFHF.